The clone carrying this T cell receptor beta chain was found once. The sample is drawn from a study of cytomegalovirus exposure and HLA in healthy donors. While unrecorded immune exposures were likely, the donors were nominally healthy when sampled. The CDR3 runs to 14 residues. Germline CDR1 is SGHTS and CDR2 is YDEGEE. With 60 Vbeta and 13 Jbeta primers, the PCR was carried out. The protocol was immunoSEQ multiplex PCR, while the TCRdb copy is restricted to in-frame clones and leaves out a portion. In the table there are about 160,000 clones, about 77% of which are singletons. Sequences were obtained from PBMCs. The genes are TRBV5-8 and TRBJ2-5; tentative D call: TRBD1 (7 bases). Gene TRBJ2-7 matches the end of the DNA better, so the J call may be wrong. The TCR originated in a man aged 25-45 years in good health and CMV-seronegative. The CDR3 sequence is CASPAGTEFYEQYF. The CDR3 nucleotides read TGTGCCAGCCCTGCGGGGACAGAATTCTACGAGCAGTACTTC.